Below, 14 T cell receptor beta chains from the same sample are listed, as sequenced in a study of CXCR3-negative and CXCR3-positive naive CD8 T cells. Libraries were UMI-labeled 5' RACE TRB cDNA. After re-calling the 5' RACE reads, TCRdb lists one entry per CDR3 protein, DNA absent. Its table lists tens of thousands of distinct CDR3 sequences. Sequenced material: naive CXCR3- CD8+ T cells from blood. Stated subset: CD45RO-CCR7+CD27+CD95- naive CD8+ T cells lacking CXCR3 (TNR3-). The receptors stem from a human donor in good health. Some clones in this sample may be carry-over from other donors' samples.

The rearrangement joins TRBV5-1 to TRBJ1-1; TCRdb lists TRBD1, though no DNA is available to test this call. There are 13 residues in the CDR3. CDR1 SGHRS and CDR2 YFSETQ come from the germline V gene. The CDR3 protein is CASRQQGRTEAFF.

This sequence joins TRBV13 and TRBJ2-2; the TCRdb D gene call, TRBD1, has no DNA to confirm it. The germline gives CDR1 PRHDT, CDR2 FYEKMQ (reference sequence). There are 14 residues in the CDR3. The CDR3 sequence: CASSLHRGIGELFF.

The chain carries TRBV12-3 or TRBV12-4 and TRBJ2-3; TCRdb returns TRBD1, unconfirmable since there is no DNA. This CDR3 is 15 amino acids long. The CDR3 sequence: CASNQRGSPADTQYF.

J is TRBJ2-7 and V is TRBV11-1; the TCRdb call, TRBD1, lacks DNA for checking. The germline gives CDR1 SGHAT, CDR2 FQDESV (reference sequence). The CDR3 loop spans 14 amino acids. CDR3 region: CASSARTGDYEQYF.

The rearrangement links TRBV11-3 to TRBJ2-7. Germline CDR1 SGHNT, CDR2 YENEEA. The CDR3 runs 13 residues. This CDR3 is CASSLTDSYEQYF.

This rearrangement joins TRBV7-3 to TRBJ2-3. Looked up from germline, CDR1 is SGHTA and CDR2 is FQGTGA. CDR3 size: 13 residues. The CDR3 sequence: CASSLGFSDTQYF.

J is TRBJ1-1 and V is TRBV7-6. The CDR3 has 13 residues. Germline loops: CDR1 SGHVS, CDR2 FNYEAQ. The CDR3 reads CASSLSEDTEAFF. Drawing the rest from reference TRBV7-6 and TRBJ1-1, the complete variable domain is GAGVSQSPRYKVTKRGQDVALRCDPISGHVSLYWYRQALGQGPEFLTYFNYEAQQDKSGLPNDRFSAERPEGSISTLTIQRTEQRDSAMYRCASSLSEDTEAFFGQGTRLTVV.

This CDR3 reads CSVDDPTGPYNEQFF. The chain is built from TRBV29-1 and TRBJ2-1. CDR1 is SQVTM, CDR2 ANQGSEA, per germline. The CDR3 runs to 15 residues.

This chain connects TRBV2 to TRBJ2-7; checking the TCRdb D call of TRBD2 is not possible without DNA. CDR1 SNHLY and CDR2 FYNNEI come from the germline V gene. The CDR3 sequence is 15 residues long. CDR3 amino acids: CASSVGKGLSYEQYF.

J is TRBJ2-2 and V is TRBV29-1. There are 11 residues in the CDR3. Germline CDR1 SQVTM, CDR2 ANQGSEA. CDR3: CSVVDTGELFF.

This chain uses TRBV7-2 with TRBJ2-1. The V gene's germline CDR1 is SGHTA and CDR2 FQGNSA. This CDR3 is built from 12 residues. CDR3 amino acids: CASSVFANEQFF.

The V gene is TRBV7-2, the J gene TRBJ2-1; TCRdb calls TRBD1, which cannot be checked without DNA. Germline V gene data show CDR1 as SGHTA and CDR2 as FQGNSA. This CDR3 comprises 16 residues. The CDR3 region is CASSLIAVRVGDEQFF.

This CDR3 reads CASSLLAGNIGELFF. The chain combines TRBV5-5 with TRBJ2-2; TCRdb proposes TRBD2, but this gene call is untestable without DNA. The CDR3 is 15 residues long. CDR1 and CDR2 (germline): SGHKS, YYEKEE (reference sequence).

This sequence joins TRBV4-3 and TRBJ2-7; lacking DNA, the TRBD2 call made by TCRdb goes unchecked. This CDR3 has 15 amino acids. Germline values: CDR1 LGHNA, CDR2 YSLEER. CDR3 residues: CASSLGGEGAYEQYF.